The 29 T cell receptor beta chains below all came from one sample that was sequenced in a study of regulatory T cells in long-lasting Graves disease. Time point specified: newly diagnosed GD, antithyroid drugs for less than 3 months. Extracted RNA from PBMCs served as the source of the TCR library. Arm-PCR of CDR3 regions and iRepertoire HTBI primers were used to build TCR beta libraries. TCRdb processed the multiplex PCR reads anew with MiXCR; each CDR3 protein has one entry. The sample has some 500,000 distinct CDR3 sequences, 16% seen once; the top ten hold just under 25%. These sequences were also reported in another study, on T cells in Graves' hyperthyroidism and ophthalmopathy.

The specimen was peripheral blood mononuclear cells (PBMCs), collected at new diagnosis, from a patient treated with antithyroid drugs. These receptors all come from a woman aged 35-65 years with Graves disease.

This clonotype was seen a handful of times. CDR3 DNA: TGCGCCAGCAGCTTGCAGAGCAACACTGAAGCTTTCTTT. Translating gives CASSLQSNTEAFF. The J gene is TRBJ1-1, the V gene TRBV5-1, with D hard to call. This CDR3 is built from 13 residues. With 1 base removed from V and 2 bases from J, the gap between germline ends came to 6 bases. The germline gives CDR1 SGHRS, CDR2 YFSETQ. Combining the CDR3 with reference TRBV5-1 and TRBJ1-1 gives the whole variable domain KAGVTQTPRYLIKTRGQQVTLSCSPISGHRSVSWYQQTPGQGLQFLFEYFSETQRNKGNFPGRFSGRQFSNSRSEMNVSTLELGDSALYLCASSLQSNTEAFFGQGTRLTVV.

This clonotype appeared a few times. V gene TRBV5-1 combines with J gene TRBJ2-2; possibly TRBD2 for D (6 bases). Germline assignment: CDR1 SGHRS and CDR2 YFSETQ. CDR3 length: 15 amino acids. V was pared by 7 bases and J by 0 bases, with 13 bases between. The CDR3 loop reads CASSEPGANTGELFF. The DNA for the CDR3 is TGCGCCAGCTCCGAACCGGGGGCGAACACCGGGGAGCTGTTTTTT.

The V and J genes are TRBV7-3 and TRBJ1-5; D perhaps matches TRBD1 (6 bases). Trimming pared 5 bases from V and 4 bases from J, leaving 18 bases between. The CDR3 extends over 16 amino acids. Per the germline V gene, CDR1 is SGHTA and CDR2 is FQGTGA. CDR3 loop: CASSRSSRQENQPQHF. The DNA of the CDR3 is TGTGCCAGCAGCCGTTCCTCTAGACAGGAGAATCAGCCCCAGCATTTT.

There are a few counts of this clonotype. V usage is TRBV28 and J usage is TRBJ2-4; D possibly matches TRBD1 or TRBD2 (5 bases each). The CDR3 consists of 19 residues. Germline CDR1 and CDR2: MDHEN and SYDVKM. Trimming cost V 4 bases and J 0 bases, with 22 bases left between them. The CDR3 DNA reads as TGTGCCAGCAGTTCGGGACCGGCCTGGACTGATCTAGCCAAAAACATTCAGTACTTC. Amino acids: CASSSGPAWTDLAKNIQYF.

V gene TRBV5-4 combines with J gene TRBJ1-2, with 8 bases lining up with TRBD1. This CDR3 region has 14 residues. After removal of 5 bases from V and 3 bases from J, the junction contained 6 bases not matched to a gene. Germline V gene data show CDR1 as SGHNT and CDR2 as YYREEE (reference sequence). CDR3 DNA: TGTGCCAGCAGTTATGGACAGGGTGACTATGGCTACACCTTC. Encoded protein: CASSYGQGDYGYTF.

The chain combines TRBV5-6 with TRBJ2-5, with TRBD2 matching 15 bases. Germline-derived CDR1 and CDR2 are SGHDT and YYEEEE. V shed 4 bases and J 1 base; nucleotides not matched to a gene: 5. The CDR3 is made up of 17 amino acids. The CDR3 spells CASSGGLAGGLQETQYF. CDR3 bases: TGTGCCAGCAGCGGGGGACTAGCGGGGGGCCTCCAAGAGACCCAGTACTTC.

This clonotype was seen repeatedly, ten times or more. The gene calls are TRBV15 and TRBJ1-5; tentatively, D is TRBD1 (6 bases). V was shortened by 3 bases and J by 9 bases, with 9 bases between the two germline ends. Germline V gene sequence: CDR1 LNHNV, CDR2 YYDKDF (reference sequence). There are 12 residues in the CDR3. The CDR3 is CATSSDRRPQHF. DNA of the CDR3: TGTGCCACCAGCAGTGACAGGCGGCCCCAGCATTTT.

This clonotype was found a few times. This chain connects TRBV4-1 to TRBJ1-1; D unclear. CDR3 size: 15 residues. Germline CDR1 MGHRA, CDR2 YSYEKL. The ends were cut back, 0 bases at V and 0 bases at J, with 8 bases in the middle. Here the CDR3 reads CASSQDLGMNTEAFF. DNA of the CDR3: TGCGCCAGCAGCCAAGATCTTGGGATGAACACTGAAGCTTTCTTT.

This clonotype was recorded many times. V is TRBV2 and J is TRBJ1-1; 7 nucleotides align to TRBD1. Per germline, CDR1 SNHLY and CDR2 FYNNEI. This CDR3 has 12 residues. V shed 9 bases, J shed 5 bases, and the junction held 6 bases outside the gene matches. As DNA, the CDR3 is TGTGCCAGAACAGGGGATCGAACTGAAGCTTTCTTT. Its translation: CARTGDRTEAFF.

The sample holds one count of this clonotype. With a much larger clone just one base away, this may be a read error. The chain recombines TRBV2 with TRBJ1-4; the D gene is possibly TRBD1 (5 bases). CDR3 length: 15 amino acids. CDR1 and CDR2 (germline): SNHLY, FYNNEI. Deletions cut 6 bases from V and 4 bases from J, with 15 bases between. This CDR3 is CASRAAGTLNEKLFF. As DNA, the CDR3 is TGTGCCAGCAGGGCCGCAGGGACCCTTAATGAAAAACTGTTTTTT.

The gene calls are TRBV9 and TRBJ2-7; D is ambiguous. This CDR3 has 16 amino acids. Between the trimmed V and J ends, which lost 0 bases and 5 bases, there was a span of 18 bases. CDR1 is SGDLS and CDR2 is YYNGEE in the germline V gene. The CDR3 spells CASSVGGGGISNEQYF. The CDR3 DNA sequence: TGTGCCAGCAGCGTAGGGGGTGGTGGTATCTCGAACGAGCAGTACTTC.

The table lists this clonotype with a few counts. This chain joins TRBV7-9 and TRBJ1-2; D gene unclear. This CDR3 comprises 15 residues. CDR1 SEHNR and CDR2 FQNEAQ come from the germline V gene (reference sequence). V was pared by 1 base and J by 0 bases, with 9 bases between. The CDR3 loop reads CASSLVAAPNYGYTF. The CDR3 coding sequence is TGTGCCAGCAGCTTAGTGGCAGCACCTAACTATGGCTACACCTTC.

This clonotype was seen many times. V gene TRBV20-1 combines with J gene TRBJ1-1; no definite D call. Germline V gene data show CDR1 as DFQATT and CDR2 as SNEGSKA (reference sequence). V gave up 1 base and J gave up 1 base, with 16 bases separating them. This CDR3 spans 16 amino acids. The CDR3 loop reads CSARVVRGTTNTEAFF. In nucleotides, the CDR3 is TGCAGTGCTAGAGTGGTTCGTGGCACCACGAACACTGAAGCTTTCTTT.

This clonotype was detected a few times. This chain links TRBV3-1 with TRBJ2-3, with D perhaps matching TRBD2 (6 bases). V lost 1 base and J 2 bases, leaving 13 bases between the germline ends. The CDR3 is made up of 16 amino acids. The germline V gene has CDR1 LGHDT and CDR2 YNNKEL (reference sequence). The CDR3: CASSQVPGGYTDTQYF. In DNA, the CDR3 is TGTGCCAGCAGCCAAGTTCCCGGGGGTTACACAGATACGCAGTATTTT.

Many counts were recorded for this clonotype. The chain has TRBV12-3 or TRBV12-4 and TRBJ1-3, with 11 positions matching TRBD1. After removal of 0 bases from V and 2 bases from J, the junction contained 0 bases not matched to a gene. The CDR3 has 16 amino acids. DNA of the CDR3: TGTGCCAGCAGTTTAGCGGGACAGGGGGCTGGAAACACCATATATTTT. Its protein is CASSLAGQGAGNTIYF.

This clonotype came up a few times. The chain carries TRBV5-4 and TRBJ2-5, with a tentative D call TRBD2 (5 bases). Trimming shortened V by 3 bases and J by 0 bases, and 15 bases separated the two germline ends. Germline V CDR1 and CDR2: SGHNT, YYREEE (reference sequence). The CDR3 extends over 16 amino acids. As DNA, the CDR3 is TGTGCCAGCAGCTCCGATGGCGGGCGCCACCAAGAGACCCAGTACTTC. Translating gives CASSSDGGRHQETQYF.

This clonotype was picked up a small number of times. This chain connects TRBV9 to TRBJ1-5; no firm D call. Trimming stripped 4 bases from V and 4 bases from J, with 9 bases between. Looked up from germline, CDR1 is SGDLS and CDR2 is YYNGEE. The CDR3 covers 13 residues. CDR3 in DNA: TGTGCCAGCAGCCAGTCCCCTAATCAGCCCCAGCATTTT. Translation: CASSQSPNQPQHF.

A few counts support this clonotype. The CDR3: CSAAHDNNSPLHF. As DNA, the CDR3 is TGCAGTGCTGCACACGACAATAATTCACCCCTCCACTTT. The chain couples TRBV20-1 to TRBJ1-6; D gene uncertain. Germline lookup yields CDR1 DFQATT and CDR2 SNEGSKA (reference sequence). Trimming removed 5 bases from V and 5 bases from J, with 10 bases in between. The CDR3 runs 13 residues.

The chain links TRBV15 to TRBJ1-1; D uncertain. CDR3 length: 14 amino acids. V was trimmed by 0 bases and J by 0 bases, leaving 5 bases between them. CDR1 is LNHNV and CDR2 is YYDKDF in the germline V gene (reference sequence). The CDR3 DNA follows: TGTGCCACCAGCAGAGATAAGATGAACACTGAAGCTTTCTTT. Protein product: CATSRDKMNTEAFF.

In its sample, this clonotype was seen a few times. This sequence joins TRBV19 and TRBJ1-5; 7 positions agree with TRBD1. The CDR3 spans 15 residues. The trim removed 6 bases at V and 2 bases at J, leaving 7 bases unmatched. Germline V CDR1 and CDR2: LNHDA, SQIVND (reference sequence). The DNA for the CDR3 is TGTGCCAGTAGCGACCTCGGACAGGGCAATCAGCCCCAGCATTTT. Its protein is CASSDLGQGNQPQHF.

Only a few counts were recorded for this clonotype. The CDR3 here is CASSLQGNSNQPQHF. Here the CDR3 DNA reads TGTGCCAGCAGTCTACAGGGTAATAGCAATCAGCCCCAGCATTTT. The chain carries TRBV6-4 and TRBJ1-5; a possible D gene is TRBD1 (6 bases). Trimming cost V 5 bases and J 0 bases, with 11 bases left between them. Germline CDR1 is MRHNA and CDR2 is SNTAGT. The CDR3 has 15 residues.

This clonotype has a count of ten or more. The chain couples TRBV20-1 to TRBJ2-1; unclear D gene. CDR1 and CDR2 from the germline V gene are DFQATT and SNEGSKA (reference sequence). This CDR3 has 12 residues. Deletions cut 1 base from V and 6 bases from J, with 7 bases between. CDR3 sequence reads: CSARVPFNEQFF. The CDR3 DNA reads as TGCAGTGCTAGAGTCCCATTCAATGAGCAGTTCTTC.

This chain joins TRBV7-2 and TRBJ2-2, with D hard to call. V was clipped by 1 base and J by 4 bases, with 7 bases between them. Germline values: CDR1 SGHTA, CDR2 FQGNSA. This CDR3 has 14 residues. CDR3 in DNA: TGTGCCAGCAGCTTAGATCAGGCCACCGGGGAGCTGTTTTTT. Translation: CASSLDQATGELFF.

This clonotype came up many times. The chain combines TRBV29-1 with TRBJ2-3; TRBD1 agrees at 10 bases. This CDR3 is built from 13 residues. Germline CDR1 is SQVTM and CDR2 is ANQGSEA. Trimming cost V 4 bases and J 6 bases; bases outside gene matches: 4. Here the CDR3 reads CSVGTGGRDTQYF. The CDR3 DNA follows: TGCAGCGTTGGGACAGGGGGTAGGGATACGCAGTATTTT.

This clonotype occurred many times. This chain links TRBV12-5 with TRBJ1-1; TRBD1 agrees at 7 bases. V shed 1 base, J shed 6 bases, and the junction held 5 bases outside the gene matches. CDR1 LGHNT and CDR2 FRNRAP come from the germline V gene. The CDR3 spans 14 residues. CDR3 in amino acids: CASGLGQGGPEAFF. The CDR3 region has the DNA TGTGCTAGTGGTTTGGGACAGGGCGGACCTGAAGCTTTCTTT.

This clonotype was counted a few times. The chain couples TRBV9 to TRBJ2-2; the match to TRBD2 covers 7 bases. V trimming: 0 bases; J trimming: 1 base; junction bases outside the gene matches: 9. The CDR3 covers 18 residues. Germline CDR1 reads SGDLS; CDR2 reads YYNGEE. The CDR3 sequence is CASSVADWDYLNTGELFF. The CDR3 DNA reads TGTGCCAGCAGCGTAGCTGATTGGGACTACTTGAACACCGGGGAGCTGTTTTTT.

Ten or more counts support this clonotype. The chain uses TRBV12-3 or TRBV12-4 and TRBJ1-2, with D possibly being TRBD1 (5 bases). V gave up 7 bases and J gave up 6 bases, with 21 bases separating them. This CDR3 has 15 residues. CDR3 sequence (DNA): TGTGCCAGCACTTCCCGACAGAACGTCGAAAATGGCTACACCTTC. Amino acid sequence: CASTSRQNVENGYTF.

This clonotype was seen at least ten times. The chain employs TRBV20-1 and TRBJ2-5; 8 bases are a match to TRBD1. CDR1 is DFQATT, CDR2 SNEGSKA, per germline (reference sequence). The junction had 5 bases not matched to a gene; V was cut back by 5 bases and J by 6 bases. This CDR3 spans 12 amino acids. The CDR3 region is CSAQDRAQTQYF. In nucleotides, the CDR3 is TGCAGTGCTCAGGACAGGGCACAGACCCAGTACTTC.

This clonotype was recorded at least ten times. The J gene is TRBJ1-1, the V gene TRBV20-1; possible D gene TRBD1, 5 bases. CDR1 and CDR2 (germline): DFQATT, SNEGSKA (reference sequence). Trimming cost V 5 bases and J 0 bases, with 13 bases left between them. This CDR3 contains 14 residues. In nucleotides, the CDR3 is TGCAGTGCTCGCTCCTCGACAGTGAACACTGAAGCTTTCTTT. Amino acid sequence: CSARSSTVNTEAFF.